This T cell receptor beta chain was recorded in a study of T cells in localized non-small cell lung cancer. Whole-study results and caveats: Longer overall survival was associated with a higher density of T cells in the blood. Sequencing, confined to only one tumor region, leaves heterogeneity possible. Exceeding tumor, uninvolved adjacent lung had the highest T cell clonality. Appearing in adjacent lung were a median about 57 of the top 100 tumor clones.

Produced via immunoSEQ multiplex PCR; TCRdb's table is partial and in-frame only. This repertoire shows around 69,000 clones, 85% to 90% found once; its top ten account for 1.5% to 2%. In the case of this clone: Its target is unknown.

This receptor was obtained from a woman aged 35 to 70 with stage I lung adenocarcinoma. The sample consisted of peripheral blood, taken before any cancer treatment.

The CDR3 region is CASSSGTGGNQPQHF. The CDR3, as DNA: TGTGCCAGCAGCTCCGGGACAGGGGGCAATCAGCCCCAGCATTTT. V is TRBV5-6 and J is TRBJ1-5, with TRBD1 matching over 10 bases. V shed 3 bases and J 2 bases; nucleotides not matched to a gene: 2. CDR1 and CDR2 from the germline V gene are SGHDT and YYEEEE. The CDR3 covers 15 residues.